Each of the 23 T cell receptor beta chains below was sequenced from the same sample in a study of cytomegalovirus exposure and HLA in healthy donors. PCR used 60 Vbeta primers and 13 Jbeta primers. Sequencing used immunoSEQ multiplex PCR; TCRdb keeps in-frame clones, though not all of them. The sample includes more than 110,000 clones, about three quarters of them seen just once. Sequencing input: PBMCs. Source of these receptors: a man aged 35-49 years in good health and CMV-seropositive.

This clone was counted a few times. The rearrangement links TRBV27 to TRBJ1-1, with a tentative D call TRBD1 (6 bases). Trimming left V 2 bases short and J 1 base short, with 8 bases between. CDR3 length: 14 residues. Germline-derived CDR1 and CDR2 are MNHEY and SMNVEV (reference sequence). The CDR3 sequence: CASSLGGANTEAFF. The CDR3, as DNA: TGTGCCAGCAGTTTAGGGGGGGCGAACACTGAAGCTTTCTTT.

The genes are TRBV27 and TRBJ2-3; the match to TRBD2 covers 10 bases. Trimming at V came to 2 bases and at J to 7 bases, leaving 6 bases not matched to a gene. Germline assignment: CDR1 MNHEY and CDR2 SMNVEV (reference sequence). The CDR3 length is 15 residues. CDR3 region: CASSLSTSGVNTQYF. The CDR3, as DNA: TGTGCCAGCAGTTTAAGTACTAGCGGGGTGAATACGCAGTATTTT.

This clone was seen just once. The genes are TRBV11-2 and TRBJ2-7, with D maybe TRBD2 (5 bases). Per the germline V gene, CDR1 is SGHAT and CDR2 is FQNNGV. The V end was cut by 1 base, the J end by 6 bases, with 16 bases between. The CDR3 covers 15 residues. CDR3 DNA: TGTGCCAGCAGCTTAGGGTTCCGGGCGGAGGCCGAGCAGTACTTC. Translated, it gives CASSLGFRAEAEQYF.

This chain links TRBV6-4 with TRBJ2-7, with 7 nucleotides matching TRBD1. V dropped 10 bases and J dropped 5; count of bases not matched to a gene: 11. This CDR3 has 13 amino acids. CDR1 and CDR2 (germline): MRHNA, SNTAGT. Here the CDR3 reads CAKKTGSVDEQYF. The CDR3 region has the DNA TGTGCCAAAAAGACAGGGAGCGTGGACGAGCAGTACTTC.

This clone has a single count. The chain combines TRBV4-1 with TRBJ1-2; a possible D gene is TRBD1 (5 bases). The germline gives CDR1 MGHRA, CDR2 YSYEKL. The CDR3 is made up of 14 amino acids. V lost 0 bases, J lost 5 bases, and 10 bases lay in between. CDR3 sequence (DNA): TGCGCCAGCAGCCAAGACGGCAGGGCTTATGGCTACACCTTC. Residues: CASSQDGRAYGYTF.

Written as DNA, the CDR3 is TGTGCCAGCGGCCGCTACGCGGACACTGAAGCTTTCTTT. It yields the protein CASGRYADTEAFF. The chain has TRBV9 and TRBJ1-1; no clear D gene. V lost 7 bases and J 3 bases, leaving 13 bases between the germline ends. The CDR3 has 13 amino acids. The germline V gene has CDR1 SGDLS and CDR2 YYNGEE.

In regard to this clone: This specimen includes other DNA sequences encoding the same CDR3. This rearrangement joins TRBV4-3 to TRBJ1-1; D is uncertain. Germline V gives CDR1 LGHNA, CDR2 YSLEER. The germline V and J ends were trimmed by 0 bases and 0 bases, with 8 bases remaining between them. This CDR3 is 15 amino acids long. CDR3 in amino acids: CASSQDRGMNTEAFF. The CDR3 bases are TGCGCCAGCAGCCAAGACCGGGGTATGAACACTGAAGCTTTCTTT.

The chain uses TRBV27 and TRBJ1-1, with D tentatively TRBD1 (5 bases). CDR1 MNHEY and CDR2 SMNVEV come from the germline V gene (reference sequence). The length of the CDR3 is 13 residues. The V end was cut by 4 bases, the J end by 1 base, with 7 bases between. CDR3 residues: CASSSGQNTEAFF. CDR3 coding DNA: TGTGCCAGCAGTTCAGGGCAGAACACTGAAGCTTTCTTT.

The rearrangement joins TRBV6-5 to TRBJ1-1; D is unclear. This CDR3 spans 16 amino acids. V was pared by 2 bases and J by 1 base, with 14 bases between. The germline CDR1 and CDR2 sequences are MNHEY and SVGAGI. The CDR3 region is CASSYGREVRNTEAFF. The CDR3 nucleotides read TGTGCCAGCAGTTACGGGAGGGAGGTTAGGAACACTGAAGCTTTCTTT.

This clone was counted a few times. One junction end disagrees with the germline gene, perhaps due to a read error. The chain is built from TRBV6-1 and TRBJ2-1; D is ambiguous. The V gene's germline CDR1 is MNHNS and CDR2 SASEGT. The CDR3 sequence is 12 residues long. In DNA, the CDR3 is TGTGCCAGCACTGAAGCCAGTACCCGGGAGTTCTTC. This encodes CASTEASTREFF.

The chain combines TRBV30 with TRBJ1-3; 7 nucleotides align to TRBD1. The V gene end was trimmed by 0 bases and the J gene end by 2 bases; junction bases not matched to a gene: 10. Germline CDR1 is GTSNPN and CDR2 is SVGIG (reference sequence). The CDR3 has 17 residues. CDR3 DNA: TGTGCCTGGAGTGTCAAAGGAAACAGGGGTGCTGGAAACACCATATATTTT. It specifies CAWSVKGNRGAGNTIYF. Supplemented by reference TRBV30 and TRBJ1-3, the full variable domain reads SQTIHQWPATLVQPVGSPLSLECTVEGTSNPNLYWYRQAAGRGLQLLFYSVGIGQISSEVPQNLSASRPQDRQFILSSKKLLLSDSGFYLCAWSVKGNRGAGNTIYFGEGSWLTVV.

The V gene is TRBV4-1, the J gene TRBJ1-2; D gene uncertain. Germline CDR1 reads MGHRA; CDR2 reads YSYEKL. The germline V and J ends were trimmed by 0 bases and 3 bases, with 11 bases remaining between them. This CDR3 contains 15 residues. Here the CDR3 reads CASSQDPGKDYGYTF. In DNA form, the CDR3 reads TGCGCCAGCAGCCAAGATCCGGGGAAGGACTATGGCTACACCTTC.

The rearrangement links TRBV19 to TRBJ2-5, with 10 bases aligning to TRBD2. The CDR3 extends over 14 amino acids. The trim removed 5 bases at V and 10 bases at J, leaving 10 bases unmatched. Germline V lookup: CDR1 LNHDA, CDR2 SQIVND (reference sequence). CDR3 sequence: CASSGEREGRIQYF. The CDR3 DNA is TGTGCCAGTAGTGGGGAGCGGGAGGGCCGTATCCAGTACTTC.

This sequence joins TRBV5-1 and TRBJ2-7, with D hard to call. Germline V gene sequence: CDR1 SGHRS, CDR2 YFSETQ. The ends were cut back, 0 bases at V and 0 bases at J, with 10 bases in the middle. CDR3 size: 15 residues. This CDR3 reads CASSLGRSSSYEQYF. CDR3 coding DNA: TGCGCCAGCAGCTTGGGCAGGTCGAGCTCCTACGAGCAGTACTTC.

This chain connects TRBV6-1 to TRBJ1-2, with 7 nucleotides matching TRBD1. The CDR3 is 12 residues long. CDR1 and CDR2 (germline): MNHNS, SASEGT. Trimming took 8 bases from V and 8 from J; bases not matched to a gene: 8. The DNA of the CDR3 is TGTGCCAGCGCCCAGGGGGTAGGGGGCTACACCTTC. Translating gives CASAQGVGGYTF.

CDR3 region: CASSPAAGDSTDTQYF. The CDR3 nucleotides read TGTGCCAGCAGTCCGGCGGCAGGGGACAGCACAGATACGCAGTATTTT. The chain recombines TRBV27 with TRBJ2-3; maybe TRBD1 (6 bases). CDR1 and CDR2 from the germline V gene are MNHEY and SMNVEV (reference sequence). This CDR3 is 16 amino acids long. Between the trimmed V and J ends, which lost 5 bases and 0 bases, there was a span of 15 bases.

This sequence joins TRBV19 and TRBJ2-7; TRBD1 agrees at 10 bases. Germline V gene lookup returns CDR1 LNHDA and CDR2 SQIVND (reference sequence). V dropped 1 base and J dropped 0; count of bases not matched to a gene: 12. The CDR3 contains 19 residues. The CDR3 nucleotides are TGTGCCAGTAGTATAGGCCGGGACAGGGGAGGAGGTGGCTCCTACGAGCAGTACTTC. Its translation is CASSIGRDRGGGGSYEQYF.

The genes are TRBV27 and TRBJ2-5; 9 bases line up with TRBD1. Germline V CDR1 and CDR2: MNHEY, SMNVEV (reference sequence). CDR3 length equals 13 residues. V lost 5 bases, J lost 13 bases, and 11 bases stayed unmatched. The CDR3 DNA reads as TGTGCCAGCAGTCGCGGGACAGGGAGGCCCCGGTACTTC. Residues: CASSRGTGRPRYF.

The genes are TRBV29-1 and TRBJ2-6; D not resolved. The germline V gene has CDR1 SQVTM and CDR2 ANQGSEA. V lost 3 bases, J lost 0 bases, and 12 bases lay in between. The CDR3 is 16 amino acids. The CDR3 region has the DNA TGCAGCGTTGAGGCCAGTTCTGGCTCTGGGGCCAACGTCCTGACTTTC. Residues: CSVEASSGSGANVLTF.

This chain uses TRBV19 with TRBJ1-4, with 9 bases that match TRBD1. This CDR3 is built from 12 residues. Losses at the gene ends were 9 bases for V and 11 bases for J; bases not matched to a gene: 7. In germline, CDR1 is LNHDA, CDR2 SQIVND (reference sequence). The DNA of the CDR3 is TGTGCCAGCCGGGACAGGGTAGGGAAACTGTTTTTT. It encodes CASRDRVGKLFF.

This clone was observed a few times. V is TRBV30 and J is TRBJ1-2; D remains ambiguous. Trimming left V 2 bases short and J 2 bases short, with 9 bases between. CDR3 length equals 13 residues. Germline V lookup: CDR1 GTSNPN, CDR2 SVGIG (reference sequence). The DNA of the CDR3 is TGTGCCTGGAGTTCCCGAGAAAACTATGGCTACACCTTC. Protein: CAWSSRENYGYTF.

The rearrangement uses TRBV7-3 and TRBJ1-1; D possibly corresponds to TRBD1 (5 bases). Germline V gene sequence: CDR1 SGHTA, CDR2 FQGTGA. Trimming shortened V by 4 bases and J by 11 bases, and 17 bases separated the two germline ends. This CDR3 comprises 13 residues. The CDR3 DNA follows: TGTGCCAGCAGCTCCCACTCCGGGGGACGGGCTTTCTTT. It specifies CASSSHSGGRAFF.

The V gene is TRBV7-9, the J gene TRBJ2-2; 7 nucleotides line up with TRBD1. Looked up from germline, CDR1 is SEHNR and CDR2 is FQNEAQ (reference sequence). With V trimmed by 5 bases and J by 5 bases, 2 bases remained unmatched. The CDR3 runs 13 residues. The CDR3 loop reads CASSLTGTGELFF. The CDR3 DNA sequence: TGTGCCAGCAGCCTGACAGGGACCGGGGAGCTGTTTTTT.